This T cell receptor beta chain came from a study of CD8+ T cells in alopecia areata. RNA, once extracted, was reverse transcribed into cDNA for use as the sequencing template. Produced via immunoSEQ multiplex PCR; TCRdb's table is partial and in-frame only. The sample shows approximately 140,000 clones, more than 85% of them seen only once. Trimming left V 5 bases short and J 0 bases short, with 10 bases between. Germline values: CDR1 SGHAT, CDR2 FQNNGV. The CDR3 has 14 amino acids. Treatment noted: oral pan-JAK inhibitor, 5-10 mg twice daily. The chain joins TRBV11-2 to TRBJ1-2; D gene ambiguous. Sequenced here: CD8+ T cells sorted from blood, sampled at week 4, from a patient treated with tofacitinib. The TCR was taken from a human donor with alopecia areata. This CDR3 is CASSRGPTNYGYTF. CDR3 DNA sequence: TGTGCCAGCAGCCGTGGACCTACTAACTATGGCTACACCTTC.